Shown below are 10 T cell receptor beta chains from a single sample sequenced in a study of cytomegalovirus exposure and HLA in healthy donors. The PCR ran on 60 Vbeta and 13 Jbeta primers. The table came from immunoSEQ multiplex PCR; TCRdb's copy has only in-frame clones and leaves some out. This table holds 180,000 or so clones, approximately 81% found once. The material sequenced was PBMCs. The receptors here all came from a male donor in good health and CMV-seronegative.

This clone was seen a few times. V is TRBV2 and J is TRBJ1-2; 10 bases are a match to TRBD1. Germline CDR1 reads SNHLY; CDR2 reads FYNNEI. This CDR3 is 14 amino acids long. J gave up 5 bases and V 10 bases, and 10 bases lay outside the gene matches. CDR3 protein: CAIRPGQGTYGYTF. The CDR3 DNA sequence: TGTGCCATCAGACCGGGACAGGGGACGTATGGCTACACCTTC.

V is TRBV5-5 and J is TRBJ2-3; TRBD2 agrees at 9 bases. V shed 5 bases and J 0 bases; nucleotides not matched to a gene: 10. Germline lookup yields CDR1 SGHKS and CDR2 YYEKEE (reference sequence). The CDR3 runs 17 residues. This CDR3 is CASSGSGGPTSTDTQYF. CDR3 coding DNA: TGTGCCAGCAGTGGCAGCGGGGGGCCGACTAGCACAGATACGCAGTATTTT.

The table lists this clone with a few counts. CDR3 nucleotides: TGTGCCAGCAGCCCAACTAGCGGGAGATTTTACGAGCAGTACTTC. As protein: CASSPTSGRFYEQYF. This chain links TRBV7-2 with TRBJ2-7, with 11 bases aligning to TRBD2. The CDR3 consists of 15 residues. CDR1 and CDR2 from the germline V gene are SGHTA and FQGNSA. The J segment lost 4 bases and the V segment lost 5 bases, leaving 7 bases of the junction unmatched.

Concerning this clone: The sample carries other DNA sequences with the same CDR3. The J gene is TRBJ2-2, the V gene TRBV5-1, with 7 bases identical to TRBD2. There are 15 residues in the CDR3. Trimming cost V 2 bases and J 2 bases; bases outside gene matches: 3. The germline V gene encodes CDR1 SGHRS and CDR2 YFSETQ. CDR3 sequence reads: CASSLASGNTGELFF. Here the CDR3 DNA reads TGCGCCAGCAGCTTAGCTAGCGGCAACACCGGGGAGCTGTTTTTT. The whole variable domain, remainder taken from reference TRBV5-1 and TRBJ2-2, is KAGVTQTPRYLIKTRGQQVTLSCSPISGHRSVSWYQQTPGQGLQFLFEYFSETQRNKGNFPGRFSGRQFSNSRSEMNVSTLELGDSALYLCASSLASGNTGELFFGEGSRLTVL.

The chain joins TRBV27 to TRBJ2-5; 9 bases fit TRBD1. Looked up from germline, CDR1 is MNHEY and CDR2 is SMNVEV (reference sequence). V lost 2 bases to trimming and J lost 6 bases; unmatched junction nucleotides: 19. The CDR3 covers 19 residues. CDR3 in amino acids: CASSLVATGGSILRKTQYF. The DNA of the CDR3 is TGTGCCAGCAGTTTAGTTGCGACAGGGGGTTCAATCTTAAGAAAGACCCAGTACTTC.

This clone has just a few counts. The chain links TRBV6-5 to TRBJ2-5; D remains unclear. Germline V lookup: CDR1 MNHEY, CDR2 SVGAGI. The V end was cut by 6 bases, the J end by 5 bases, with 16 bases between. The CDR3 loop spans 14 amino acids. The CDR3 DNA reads TGTGCCAGCAGGATGCGCTCAGCGAGCGAGACCCAGTACTTC. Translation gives CASRMRSASETQYF.

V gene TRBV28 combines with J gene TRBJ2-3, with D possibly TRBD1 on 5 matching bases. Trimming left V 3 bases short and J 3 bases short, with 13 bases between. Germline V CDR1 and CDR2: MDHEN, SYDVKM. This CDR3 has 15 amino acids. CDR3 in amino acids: CASSFKGALTDTQYF. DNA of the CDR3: TGTGCCAGCAGTTTTAAAGGGGCGTTGACAGATACGCAGTATTTT.

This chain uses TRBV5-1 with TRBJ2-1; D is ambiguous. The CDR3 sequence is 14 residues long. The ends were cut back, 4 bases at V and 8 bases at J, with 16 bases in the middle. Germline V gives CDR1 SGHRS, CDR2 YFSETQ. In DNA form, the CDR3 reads TGCGCCAGCAGCCCTCCTCCTAGAGAGCATGAGCAGTTCTTC. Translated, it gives CASSPPPREHEQFF.

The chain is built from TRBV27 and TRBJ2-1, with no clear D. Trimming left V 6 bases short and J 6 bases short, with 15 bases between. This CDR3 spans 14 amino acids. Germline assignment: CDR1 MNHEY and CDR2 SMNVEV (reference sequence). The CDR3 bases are TGTGCCAGCAGGGTGCAGGCCATCCTCAATGAGCAGTTCTTC. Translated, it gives CASRVQAILNEQFF.

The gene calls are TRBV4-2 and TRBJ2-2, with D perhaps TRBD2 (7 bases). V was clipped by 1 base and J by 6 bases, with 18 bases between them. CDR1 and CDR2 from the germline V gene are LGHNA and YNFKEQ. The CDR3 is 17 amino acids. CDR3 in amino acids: CASSQGEGGAPAGELFF. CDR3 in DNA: TGTGCCAGCAGCCAAGGGGAGGGGGGCGCCCCCGCCGGGGAGCTGTTTTTT.